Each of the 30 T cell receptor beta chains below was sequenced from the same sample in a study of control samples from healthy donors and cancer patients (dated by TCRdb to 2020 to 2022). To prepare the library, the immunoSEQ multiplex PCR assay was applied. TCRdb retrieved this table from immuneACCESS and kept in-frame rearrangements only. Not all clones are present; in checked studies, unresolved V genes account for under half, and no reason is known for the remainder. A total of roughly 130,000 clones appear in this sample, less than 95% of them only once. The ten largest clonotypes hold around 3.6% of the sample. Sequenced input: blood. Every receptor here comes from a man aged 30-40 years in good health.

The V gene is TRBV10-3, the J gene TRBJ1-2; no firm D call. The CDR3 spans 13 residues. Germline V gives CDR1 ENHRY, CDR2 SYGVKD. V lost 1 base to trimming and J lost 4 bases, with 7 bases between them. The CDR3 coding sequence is TGTGCCATCAGTGAGTTAGCAACCTATGGCTACACCTTC. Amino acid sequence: CAISELATYGYTF.

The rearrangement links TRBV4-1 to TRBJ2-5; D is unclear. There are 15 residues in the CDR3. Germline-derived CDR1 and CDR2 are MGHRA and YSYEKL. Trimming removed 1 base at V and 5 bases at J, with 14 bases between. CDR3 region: CASSQVTIGSETQYF. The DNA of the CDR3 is TGCGCCAGCAGCCAAGTCACTATAGGGTCGGAGACCCAGTACTTC.

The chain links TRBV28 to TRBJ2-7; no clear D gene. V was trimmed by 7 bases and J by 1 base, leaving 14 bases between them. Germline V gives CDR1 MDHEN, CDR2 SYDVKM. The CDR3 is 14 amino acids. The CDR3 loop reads CASTRTALSYEQYF. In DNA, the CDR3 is TGTGCCAGCACCAGGACCGCATTATCCTACGAGCAGTACTTC.

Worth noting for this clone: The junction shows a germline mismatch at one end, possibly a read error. The CDR3 here is CASSLTSLDTQRQHF. DNA of the CDR3: TGTGCCAGCAGTTTAACCTCTTTGGACACCCAGCGCCAGCATTTT. V is TRBV6-1 and J is TRBJ1-5; possibly TRBD1 for D (5 bases). The CDR3 sequence is 15 residues long. In germline, CDR1 is MNHNS, CDR2 SASEGT.

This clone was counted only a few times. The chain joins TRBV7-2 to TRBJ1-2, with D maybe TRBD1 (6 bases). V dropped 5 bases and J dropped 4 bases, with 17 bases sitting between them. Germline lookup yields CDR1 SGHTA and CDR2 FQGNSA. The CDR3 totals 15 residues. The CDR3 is CASSPSDRPLYGYTF. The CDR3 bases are TGTGCCAGCAGCCCCTCCGACAGGCCGCTCTATGGCTACACCTTC. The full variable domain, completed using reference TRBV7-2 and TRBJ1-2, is GAGVSQSPSNKVTEKGKDVELRCDPISGHTALYWYRQSLGQGLEFLIYFQGNSAPDKSGLPSDRFSAERTGGSVSTLTIQRTQQEDSAVYLCASSPSDRPLYGYTFGSGTRLTVV.

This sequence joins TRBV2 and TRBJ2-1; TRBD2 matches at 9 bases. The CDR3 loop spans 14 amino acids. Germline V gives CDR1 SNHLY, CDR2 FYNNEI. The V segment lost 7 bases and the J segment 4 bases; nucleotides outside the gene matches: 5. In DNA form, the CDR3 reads TGTGCCAGCATCCCGCGGGGGGGATACAATGAGCAGTTCTTC. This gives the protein CASIPRGGYNEQFF. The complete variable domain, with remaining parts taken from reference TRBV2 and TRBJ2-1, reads EPEVTQTPSHQVTQMGQEVILRCVPISNHLYFYWYRQILGQKVEFLVSFYNNEISEKSEIFDDQFSVERPDGSNFTLKIRSTKLEDSAMYFCASIPRGGYNEQFFGPGTRLTVL.

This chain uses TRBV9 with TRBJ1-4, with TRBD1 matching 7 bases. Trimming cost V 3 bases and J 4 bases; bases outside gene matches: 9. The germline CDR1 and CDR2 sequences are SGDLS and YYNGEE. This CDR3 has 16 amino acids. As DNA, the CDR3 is TGTGCCAGCAGCGGGGAAGGGGGCGGGAGTAATGAAAAACTGTTTTTT. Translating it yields CASSGEGGGSNEKLFF. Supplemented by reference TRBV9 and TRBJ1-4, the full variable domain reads DSGVTQTPKHLITATGQRVTLRCSPRSGDLSVYWYQQSLDQGLQFLIQYYNGEERAKGNILERFSAQQFPDLHSELNLSSLELGDSALYFCASSGEGGGSNEKLFFGSGTQLSVL.

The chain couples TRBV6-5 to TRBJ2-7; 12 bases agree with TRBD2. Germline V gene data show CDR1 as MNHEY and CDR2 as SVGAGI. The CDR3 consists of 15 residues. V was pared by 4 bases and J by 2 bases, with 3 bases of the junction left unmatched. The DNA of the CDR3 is TGTGCCAGCAGTTCGCTAGCGGGGGGGGCCTACGAGCAGTACTTC. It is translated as CASSSLAGGAYEQYF.

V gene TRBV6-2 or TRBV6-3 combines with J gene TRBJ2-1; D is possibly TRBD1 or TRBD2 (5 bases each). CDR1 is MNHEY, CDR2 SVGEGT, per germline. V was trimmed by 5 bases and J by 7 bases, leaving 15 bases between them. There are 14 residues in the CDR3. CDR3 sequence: CASSLPRGGNEQFF. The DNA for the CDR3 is TGTGCCAGCAGTCTGCCAAGGGGCGGGAATGAGCAGTTCTTC.

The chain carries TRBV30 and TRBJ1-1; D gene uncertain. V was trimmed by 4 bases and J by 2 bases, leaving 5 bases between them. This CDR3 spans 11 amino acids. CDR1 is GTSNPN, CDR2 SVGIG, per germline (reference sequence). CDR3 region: CAWTVNTEAFF. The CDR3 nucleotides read TGTGCCTGGACAGTCAACACTGAAGCTTTCTTT.

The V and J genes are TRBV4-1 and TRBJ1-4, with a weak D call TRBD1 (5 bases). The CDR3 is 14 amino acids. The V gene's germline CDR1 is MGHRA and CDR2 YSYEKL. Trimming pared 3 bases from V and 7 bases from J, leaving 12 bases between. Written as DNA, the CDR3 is TGCGCCAGCAGCCAGATAACAGACAGTGAAAAACTGTTTTTT. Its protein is CASSQITDSEKLFF.

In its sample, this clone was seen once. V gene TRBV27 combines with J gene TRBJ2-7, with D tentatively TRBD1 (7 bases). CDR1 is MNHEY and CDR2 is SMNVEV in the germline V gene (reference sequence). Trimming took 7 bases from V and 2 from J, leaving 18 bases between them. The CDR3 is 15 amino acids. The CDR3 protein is CASNPRGVGPYEQYF. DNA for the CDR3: TGTGCCAGCAATCCCAGGGGGGTTGGCCCCTACGAGCAGTACTTC.

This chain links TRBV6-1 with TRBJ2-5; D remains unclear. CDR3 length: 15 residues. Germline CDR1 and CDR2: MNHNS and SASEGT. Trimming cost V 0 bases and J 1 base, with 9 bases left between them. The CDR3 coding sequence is TGTGCCAGCAGTGAAGCCGGCGGCACCCAAGAGACCCAGTACTTC. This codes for CASSEAGGTQETQYF.

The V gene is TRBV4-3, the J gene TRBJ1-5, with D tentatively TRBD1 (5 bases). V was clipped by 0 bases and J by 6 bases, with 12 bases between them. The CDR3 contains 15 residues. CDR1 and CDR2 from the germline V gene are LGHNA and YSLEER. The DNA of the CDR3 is TGCGCCAGCAGCCAAGATAGGGGCAATAGTCAGCCCCAGCATTTT. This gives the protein CASSQDRGNSQPQHF.

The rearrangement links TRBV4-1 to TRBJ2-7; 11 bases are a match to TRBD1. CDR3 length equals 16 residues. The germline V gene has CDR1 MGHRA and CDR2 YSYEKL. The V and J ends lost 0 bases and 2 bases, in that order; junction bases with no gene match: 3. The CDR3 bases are TGCGCCAGCAGCCAAGAGGTGGACAGGGGGCCCTACGAGCAGTACTTC. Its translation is CASSQEVDRGPYEQYF.

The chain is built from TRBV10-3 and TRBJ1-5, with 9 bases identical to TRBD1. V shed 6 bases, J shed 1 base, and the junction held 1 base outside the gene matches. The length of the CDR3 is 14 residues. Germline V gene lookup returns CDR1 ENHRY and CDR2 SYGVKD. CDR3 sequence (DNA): TGTGCCATCAGGGGACAGGGAAGCAATCAGCCCCAGCATTTT. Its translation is CAIRGQGSNQPQHF.

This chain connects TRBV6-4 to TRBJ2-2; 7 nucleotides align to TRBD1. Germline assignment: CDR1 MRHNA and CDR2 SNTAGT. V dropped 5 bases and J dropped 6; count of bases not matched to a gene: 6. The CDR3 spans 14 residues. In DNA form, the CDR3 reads TGTGCCAGCAGTAGTACAGGGGTGGCCGGGGAGCTGTTTTTT. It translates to CASSSTGVAGELFF.

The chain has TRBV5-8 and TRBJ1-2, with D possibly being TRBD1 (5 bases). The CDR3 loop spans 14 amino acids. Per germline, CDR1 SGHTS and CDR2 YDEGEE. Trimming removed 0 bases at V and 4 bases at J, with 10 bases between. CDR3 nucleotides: TGTGCCAGCAGCTTGGTAGGGGCAGGCTATGGCTACACCTTC. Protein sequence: CASSLVGAGYGYTF.

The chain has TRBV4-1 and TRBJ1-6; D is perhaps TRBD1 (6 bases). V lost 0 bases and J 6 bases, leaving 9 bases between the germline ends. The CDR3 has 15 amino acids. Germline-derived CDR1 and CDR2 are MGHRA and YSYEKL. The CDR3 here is CASSQDRGRNSPLHF. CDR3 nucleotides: TGCGCCAGCAGCCAAGACAGGGGCCGTAATTCACCCCTCCACTTT.

For the CDR3, the DNA is TGCGCCAGCAGCCAAGATGACACTGAAGCTTTCTTT. It is translated as CASSQDDTEAFF. This chain uses TRBV4-1 with TRBJ1-1; D is uncertain. Germline CDR1 and CDR2: MGHRA and YSYEKL. V lost 0 bases to trimming and J lost 3 bases, with 2 bases between them. The CDR3 contains 12 residues.

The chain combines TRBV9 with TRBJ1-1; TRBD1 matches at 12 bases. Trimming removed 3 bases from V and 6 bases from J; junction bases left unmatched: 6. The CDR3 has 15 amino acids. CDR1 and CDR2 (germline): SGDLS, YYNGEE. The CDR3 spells CASSAPGQGASEAFF. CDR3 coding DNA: TGTGCCAGCAGCGCTCCGGGACAGGGGGCATCTGAAGCTTTCTTT. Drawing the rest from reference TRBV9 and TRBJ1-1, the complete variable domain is DSGVTQTPKHLITATGQRVTLRCSPRSGDLSVYWYQQSLDQGLQFLIQYYNGEERAKGNILERFSAQQFPDLHSELNLSSLELGDSALYFCASSAPGQGASEAFFGQGTRLTVV.

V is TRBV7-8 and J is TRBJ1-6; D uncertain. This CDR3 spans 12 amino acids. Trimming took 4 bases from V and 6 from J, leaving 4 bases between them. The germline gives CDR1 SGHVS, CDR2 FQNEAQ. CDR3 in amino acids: CASSSANSPLHF. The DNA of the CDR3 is TGTGCCAGCAGCTCCGCTAATTCACCCCTCCACTTT.

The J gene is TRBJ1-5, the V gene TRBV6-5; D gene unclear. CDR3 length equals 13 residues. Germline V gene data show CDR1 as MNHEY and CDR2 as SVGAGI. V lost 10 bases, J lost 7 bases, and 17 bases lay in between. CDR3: CAILAGPGQPQHF. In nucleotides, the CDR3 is TGTGCCATCTTGGCAGGTCCGGGACAGCCCCAGCATTTT.

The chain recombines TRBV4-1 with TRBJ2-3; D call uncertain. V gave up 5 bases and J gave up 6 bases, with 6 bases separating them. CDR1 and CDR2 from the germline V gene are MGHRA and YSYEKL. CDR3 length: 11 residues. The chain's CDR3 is CASSFGDTQYF. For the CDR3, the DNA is TGCGCCAGCAGCTTTGGTGATACGCAGTATTTT.

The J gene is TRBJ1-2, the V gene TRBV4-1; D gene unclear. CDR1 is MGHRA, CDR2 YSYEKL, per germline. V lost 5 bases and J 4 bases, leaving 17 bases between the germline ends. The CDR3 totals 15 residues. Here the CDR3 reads CASSSPTRQIYGYTF. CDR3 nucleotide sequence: TGCGCCAGCAGCTCCCCTACCCGGCAGATCTATGGCTACACCTTC.

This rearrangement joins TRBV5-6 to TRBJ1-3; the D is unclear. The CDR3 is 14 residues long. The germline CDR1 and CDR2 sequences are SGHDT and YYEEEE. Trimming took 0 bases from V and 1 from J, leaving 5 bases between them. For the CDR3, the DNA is TGTGCCAGCAGCTTGGTGGGGTCTGGAAACACCATATATTTT. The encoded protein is CASSLVGSGNTIYF.

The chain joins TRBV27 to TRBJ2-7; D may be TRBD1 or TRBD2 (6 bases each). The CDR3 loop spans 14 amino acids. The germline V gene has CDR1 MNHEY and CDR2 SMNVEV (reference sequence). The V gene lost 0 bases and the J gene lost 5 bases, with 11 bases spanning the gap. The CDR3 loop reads CASSLSGRGDEQYF. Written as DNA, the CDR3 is TGTGCCAGCAGTTTATCGGGTAGGGGGGACGAGCAGTACTTC.

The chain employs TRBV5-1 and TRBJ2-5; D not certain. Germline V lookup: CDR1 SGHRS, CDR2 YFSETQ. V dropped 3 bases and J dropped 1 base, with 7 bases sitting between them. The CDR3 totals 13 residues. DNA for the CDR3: TGCGCCAGCAGCTCCCGGATCCAAGAGACCCAGTACTTC. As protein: CASSSRIQETQYF.

The CDR3 protein is CASSKGSYEQYF. CDR3 coding DNA: TGTGCCAGCAGTAAGGGGAGCTACGAGCAGTACTTC. The chain carries TRBV28 and TRBJ2-7; D tentatively reads TRBD1 or TRBD2 (5 bases each). Trimming removed 5 bases at V and 3 bases at J, with 8 bases between. The V gene's germline CDR1 is MDHEN and CDR2 SYDVKM. The CDR3 is 12 residues long.

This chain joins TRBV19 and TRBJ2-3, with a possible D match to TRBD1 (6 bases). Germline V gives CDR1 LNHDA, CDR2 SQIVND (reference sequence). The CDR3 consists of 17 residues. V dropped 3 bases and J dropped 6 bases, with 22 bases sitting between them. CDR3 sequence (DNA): TGTGCCAGTAGTATGTCGTTCGCACAGGGTCGTGTGGATACGCAGTATTTT. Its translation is CASSMSFAQGRVDTQYF.